Listed below are T cell receptor beta chains from one sample, sequenced in a study of blood T cell repertoires in COVID-19. Data came from immunoSEQ multiplex PCR; TCRdb stores just in-frame clones and leaves some out. The table includes 200,000 to 300,000 clones, roughly 81% detected once. The sequenced sample was peripheral blood. Every receptor here comes from a man aged 45-65 years with acute or convalescent COVID-19. CDR3s include the opening cysteine and the closing phenylalanine or tryptophan. The order of the fields is J gene, V gene, D gene, clone size, CDR3 DNA, CDR3 protein. The D gene is left open where the match is weak. Size values are once, few and many counts, or a class for expanded clones, and some rows have none.

TRBJ1-6 | TRBV2 | - | - | TGTGCCAGCAGTGAAGCGAACGGGGTTGATTCACCCCTCCACTTT | CASSEANGVDSPLHF
TRBJ1-1 | TRBV5-1 | TRBD1 | - | TGCGCCAGCAGTTCCGGGACAGGGCTCACTGAAGCTTTCTTT | CASSSGTGLTEAFF
TRBJ2-1 | TRBV7-8 | TRBD1 | - | TGTGCCAGCAGCCTGGACAGGGAGTACAATGAGCAGTTCTTC | CASSLDREYNEQFF
TRBJ1-2 | TRBV9 | - | - | TGTGCCAGCAGCCACGGGAGGAGTGGCTACACCTTC | CASSHGRSGYTF
TRBJ2-7 | TRBV29-1 | - | - | TGCAGCGTCGTAGGAGGCAGCGAGCAGTACTTC | CSVVGGSEQYF
TRBJ2-2 | TRBV10-1 | TRBD1 | - | TGCGCCAGCAGCCTTACGGGACAGGGCAGAACCGGGGAGCTGTTTTTT | CASSLTGQGRTGELFF
TRBJ1-1 | TRBV13 | TRBD1 | few | TGTGCCAGCAGCCAACGAGGGACAGAGAACACTGAAGCTTTCTTT | CASSQRGTENTEAFF
TRBJ1-1 | TRBV7-9 | - | - | TGTGCCAGCAGCTACAACATACGGGGGGCTTTCTTT | CASSYNIRGAFF
TRBJ2-5 | TRBV11-3 | - | - | TGTGCCAGCAGCTTAGGTAGCGTCGCGGTAGAGACCCAGTACTTC | CASSLGSVAVETQYF
TRBJ2-1 | TRBV9 | - | - | TGTGCCAGCAGCGTCAAGGCGGGGGCCCGATACAATGAGCAGTTCTTC | CASSVKAGARYNEQFF
TRBJ2-3 | TRBV2 | TRBD2 | - | TGTGCCAGCAGTGCGGAGAGCGGGAGGGCCCAAGATACGCAGTATTTT | CASSAESGRAQDTQYF
TRBJ1-4 | TRBV6-5 | - | - | TGTGCCAGCAGACAGGGTTTAGAAAAACTGTTTTTT | CASRQGLEKLFF
TRBJ2-7 | TRBV5-1 | - | - | TGCGCCAGCAGCCAGAGCCCAGGGGCGAGATACGAGCAGTACTTC | CASSQSPGARYEQYF
TRBJ2-7 | TRBV30 | TRBD2 | - | TGTGCCTGGATCAGGCACAGCGGGAACGAGCAGTACTTC | CAWIRHSGNEQYF
TRBJ1-3 | TRBV19 | - | few | TGTGCCAGCAAGCGCCGGGGTGATAGGGGAAACACCATATATTTT | CASKRRGDRGNTIYF
TRBJ2-1 | TRBV6-5 | - | - | TGTGCCAGCAAACAGGAAACCTACAATGAGCAGTTCTTC | CASKQETYNEQFF
TRBJ1-4 | TRBV9 | - | - | TGTGCCAGCAGCGCAGACGGACCGGCGGGTGAAAAACTGTTTTTT | CASSADGPAGEKLFF
TRBJ2-5 | TRBV11-3 | - | - | TGTGCCAGCAGGGGGGAGGCCCAAGAGACCCAGTACTTC | CASRGEAQETQYF
TRBJ2-1 | TRBV28 | - | - | TGTGCCAGCAGTTCCTTACCGGGTATTAGCCGCAATGAGCAGTTCTTC | CASSSLPGISRNEQFF
TRBJ1-1 | TRBV7-9 | TRBD1 | - | TGTGCCAGCAGTTTTCAGGGGGGTAGCAGCACTGAAGCTTTCTTT | CASSFQGGSSTEAFF
TRBJ1-2 | TRBV10-3 | - | - | TGTGCCATCAGTGCAACCGGTGGCAGGGCCGCCTATGGCTACACCTTC | CAISATGGRAAYGYTF
TRBJ2-7 | TRBV28 | - | once | TGTGCCAGCAGTTTAATGGTACTCTCCTACGAGCAGTACTTC | CASSLMVLSYEQYF
TRBJ2-1 | TRBV7-3 | - | - | TGTGCCAGCAGCTCACGAGCGGAGGAATCCTACAATGAGCAGTTCTTC | CASSSRAEESYNEQFF
TRBJ1-4 | TRBV6-5 | - | - | TGTGCCAGCAGTTTCAATAATGAAAAACTGTTTTTT | CASSFNNEKLFF